These T cell receptor beta chains were read from a single sample in a study of somatic mutations in cytotoxic T cells in rheumatoid arthritis. This table comes from immunoSEQ multiplex PCR, and its TCRdb copy is limited to in-frame clones, with some not included. The sample has approximately 20,000 clones; about 80% are singletons. The sequenced sample consisted of CD8+ T cells sorted from blood. The receptor set was obtained from a man aged 18 to 35 with rheumatoid arthritis. Each CDR3 is given with its conserved first and last residue. Fields, in order: V gene, D gene, J gene, clone size, CDR3 protein, CDR3 DNA. The D gene is left open where the match is weak. Clone size is given for some rows only: seen once, a few or many times, or a class if the clone is expanded.

TRBV5-6	.	TRBJ2-5	.	CASSSVPLGLETQYF	TGTGCCAGCAGCTCGGTTCCCCTCGGTTTAGAGACCCAGTACTTC
TRBV9	.	TRBJ2-3	.	CASSVNPVSTDTQYF	TGTGCCAGCAGCGTAAATCCGGTAAGCACAGATACGCAGTATTTT
TRBV6-6	.	TRBJ2-6	.	CASSYREAGANVLTF	TGTGCCAGCAGTTACAGGGAGGCTGGGGCCAACGTCCTGACTTTC
TRBV7-9	.	TRBJ2-3	.	CASSSTTDLTGVVNAQYF	TGTGCCAGCAGCTCGACTACGGACCTGACGGGTGTGGTTAATGCGCAGTATTTT
TRBV6-6	.	TRBJ1-4	.	CASSSIRGWEKLFF	TGTGCCAGCAGCTCAATCCGAGGGTGGGAAAAACTGTTTTTT
TRBV6-5	.	TRBJ1-3	.	CASSYGVGSGNTIYF	TGTGCCAGCAGTTACGGGGTGGGATCTGGAAACACCATATATTTT
TRBV27	.	TRBJ1-6	.	CASTPAPGRDNSPLHF	TGTGCCAGCACCCCTGCCCCAGGGAGGGATAATTCACCCCTCCACTTT
TRBV10-3	.	TRBJ1-1	.	CAISDDSSTEAFF	TGTGCCATCAGTGACGACAGCAGCACTGAAGCTTTCTTT
TRBV18	.	TRBJ2-7	.	CASSPLGHYYEQYF	TGTGCCAGCTCACCTCTAGGACACTACTACGAGCAGTACTTC
TRBV7-3	TRBD2	TRBJ2-7	once	CASSLKAGEVYEQYF	TGTGCCAGCAGCTTAAAAGCGGGGGAGGTCTACGAGCAGTACTTC
TRBV4-3	.	TRBJ1-1	.	CASSQDDSQNTEAFF	TGCGCCAGCAGCCAAGATGACAGCCAGAACACTGAAGCTTTCTTT
TRBV27	TRBD1	TRBJ2-1	.	CASRDRTGPAYNEQFF	TGTGCCAGCAGAGACCGGACAGGACCCGCCTACAATGAGCAGTTCTTC
TRBV7-3	TRBD2	TRBJ2-2	.	CASSATSGGYTGELFF	TGTGCCAGCAGCGCAACTAGCGGGGGGTATACCGGGGAGCTGTTTTTT
TRBV25-1	.	TRBJ1-6	.	CASSEGGVSPLHF	TGTGCCAGCAGTGAAGGCGGGGTCTCACCCCTCCACTTT
TRBV9	.	TRBJ2-1	.	CASSEGGRAYNEQFF	TGTGCCAGCAGCGAGGGGGGAAGGGCCTACAATGAGCAGTTCTTC
TRBV29-1	TRBD1	TRBJ1-4	.	CSVEDRTGANEKLFF	TGCAGCGTTGAAGATCGGACAGGGGCTAATGAAAAACTGTTTTTT
TRBV9	.	TRBJ2-3	.	CASSDQGRDTQYF	TGTGCCAGCAGCGACCAGGGGAGGGATACGCAGTATTTT
TRBV6-5	TRBD1	TRBJ1-1	.	CASSFGDRGLEAFF	TGTGCCAGCAGTTTCGGAGACAGGGGACTTGAAGCTTTCTTT
TRBV28	.	TRBJ1-1	.	CASSFGAGYEAFF	TGTGCCAGCAGTTTCGGAGCCGGATATGAAGCTTTCTTT
TRBV12-2	.	TRBJ2-2	.	CASRLRRDTGELFF	TGTGCAAGTCGCTTAAGGAGGGACACCGGGGAGCTGTTTTTT
TRBV7-9	.	TRBJ2-3	.	CASSLIRGGYF	TGTGCCAGCAGCTTGATCCGGGGTGGGTATTTT
TRBV4-1	.	TRBJ2-1	.	CASSQVAGSSYNEQFF	TGCGCCAGCAGCCAAGTCGCTGGGAGCTCCTACAATGAGCAGTTCTTC
TRBV4-3	.	TRBJ2-3	.	CASSHHLRVTDTQYF	TGCGCCAGCAGCCATCATTTGCGGGTCACAGATACGCAGTATTTT
TRBV19	TRBD1	TRBJ1-1	.	CASKGQGTEAFF	TGTGCCAGTAAGGGACAGGGAACTGAAGCTTTCTTT
TRBV19	.	TRBJ2-3	.	CASNEGLNTQYF	TGTGCCAGTAATGAGGGGTTGAATACGCAGTATTTT
TRBV19	.	TRBJ2-1	.	CASRQGPGEQFF	TGTGCCAGTAGGCAGGGGCCTGGTGAGCAGTTCTTC
TRBV27	.	TRBJ1-2	.	CASSLWGGSGYTF	TGTGCCAGCAGTTTATGGGGGGGTAGTGGCTACACCTTC
TRBV9	TRBD2	TRBJ2-5	.	CASSVGGTSGGEETQYF	TGTGCCAGCAGCGTAGGGGGGACTAGCGGGGGGGAAGAGACCCAGTACTTC
TRBV29-1	.	TRBJ1-1	.	CSTSDGEAFF	TGCAGCACTTCCGACGGGGAAGCTTTCTTT
TRBV4-1	.	TRBJ2-1	.	CASSYRGLDQSPYNEQFF	TGCGCCAGCAGCTACCGCGGACTGGATCAATCCCCTTACAATGAGCAGTTCTTC
TRBV30	.	TRBJ1-2	.	CAWSGQNYGYTF	TGTGCCTGGAGTGGGCAGAACTATGGCTACACCTTC
TRBV5-8	TRBD2	TRBJ2-3	.	CASSFTGLPSTDTQYF	TGTGCCAGCAGCTTCACGGGACTACCTAGCACAGATACGCAGTATTTT
TRBV6-6	TRBD1	TRBJ1-6	.	CASSYGTVESSPLHF	TGTGCCAGCAGTTATGGGACAGTGGAGAGCTCACCCCTCCACTTT
TRBV5-1	.	TRBJ2-5	.	CASSLTGFLGQETQYF	TGCGCCAGCAGCTTAACAGGTTTCTTAGGACAAGAGACCCAGTACTTC
TRBV30	.	TRBJ2-1	.	CAWKAPGARSDEQFF	TGTGCCTGGAAGGCACCAGGGGCGCGATCTGATGAGCAGTTCTTC
TRBV2	.	TRBJ1-1	.	CASMISWNTEAFF	TGTGCCAGCATGATAAGTTGGAACACTGAAGCTTTCTTT
TRBV5-5	.	TRBJ1-1	.	CASSLPEQVMNTEAFF	TGTGCCAGCAGCTTACCCGAACAGGTCATGAACACTGAAGCTTTCTTT
TRBV10-2	.	TRBJ1-1	.	CASSRGVNTEAFF	TGCGCCAGCTCCCGGGGGGTGAACACTGAAGCTTTCTTT
TRBV5-6	.	TRBJ1-3	.	CASSRGLPIFGNTIYF	TGTGCCAGCAGCAGGGGACTCCCTATCTTTGGAAACACCATATATTTT
TRBV2	TRBD1	TRBJ2-7	.	CASRGGDRANSYEQYF	TGTGCCAGCAGGGGGGGGGACAGGGCTAACTCCTACGAGCAGTACTTC
TRBV4-3	TRBD2	TRBJ2-3	.	CASSQGTSGGADTQYF	TGCGCCAGCAGCCAAGGGACTAGCGGGGGGGCAGATACGCAGTATTTT
TRBV9	.	TRBJ1-5	.	CASSPEFNQPQHF	TGTGCCAGCAGCCCGGAATTCAATCAGCCCCAGCATTTT
TRBV19	.	TRBJ2-7	.	CASSEGPRDEQYF	TGTGCCAGTAGTGAGGGCCCTAGGGACGAGCAGTACTTC
TRBV6-5	.	TRBJ2-7	.	CASFSSYEQYF	TGTGCCAGCTTCTCGTCCTACGAGCAGTACTTC
TRBV28	TRBD1	TRBJ1-2	.	CASSSFQPGQGYGYTF	TGTGCCAGCAGTTCATTCCAACCTGGACAGGGATATGGCTACACCTTC
TRBV6-4	TRBD2	TRBJ2-7	.	CASRLAAYEQYF	TGTGCCAGCAGGCTAGCGGCCTACGAGCAGTACTTC
TRBV4-1	TRBD1	TRBJ2-2	.	CASSQWTGPGELFF	TGCGCCAGCAGCCAGTGGACAGGACCCGGGGAGCTGTTTTTT
TRBV29-1	.	TRBJ1-1	few	CSVDAGTSEAFF	TGCAGCGTTGACGCGGGGACCAGTGAAGCTTTCTTT
TRBV7-8	.	TRBJ2-2	few	CASSLAVGMMVSGELFF	TGTGCCAGCAGCTTGGCAGTGGGAATGATGGTATCCGGGGAGCTGTTTTTT
TRBV28	.	TRBJ2-7	once	CASSLLLGYEQYF	TGTGCCAGCAGTTTACTACTAGGATACGAGCAGTACTTC
TRBV4-1	.	TRBJ1-1	.	CASSQVRLEGSFF	TGCGCCAGCAGCCAAGTAAGGTTGGAGGGGTCTTTCTTT
TRBV9	TRBD1	TRBJ2-5	.	CASSVEVGTAQETQYF	TGTGCCAGCAGCGTAGAGGTAGGGACAGCACAAGAGACCCAGTACTTC
TRBV5-4	.	TRBJ2-7	.	CASSSRGYEQYF	TGTGCCAGCAGCTCCCGGGGCTACGAGCAGTACTTC
TRBV5-1	TRBD2	TRBJ2-3	.	CASSPRGSRGGDTQYF	TGCGCCAGCAGCCCGCGGGGGTCGCGGGGAGGAGATACGCAGTATTTT
TRBV4-3	.	TRBJ2-7	.	CASSQVYNDEQYF	TGCGCCAGCAGCCAAGTCTATAACGACGAGCAGTACTTC
TRBV28	.	TRBJ1-6	.	CASRLPKDTGGPLHF	TGTGCCAGCAGATTACCCAAAGACACCGGAGGGCCCCTCCACTTT
TRBV7-6	.	TRBJ2-2	once	CASSFGTGELFF	TGTGCCAGCAGCTTCGGCACCGGGGAGCTGTTTTTT
TRBV28	.	TRBJ2-7	.	CASSLSSATEQYF	TGTGCCAGCAGTTTAAGTTCCGCCACCGAGCAGTACTTC
TRBV7-8	.	TRBJ2-2	.	CASSLGTPRTGELFF	TGTGCCAGCAGCTTAGGGACCCCGAGAACCGGGGAGCTGTTTTTT
TRBV4-1	.	TRBJ1-5	.	CASSQDGSQAFNQPQHF	TGCGCCAGCAGCCAAGATGGGTCCCAGGCCTTCAATCAGCCCCAGCATTTT